Below are 25 T cell receptor beta chains sequenced from a single sample in a study of T-cell reconstitution after alpha-beta-depleted transplantation in children. Unique molecular identifiers were used to barcode this TCRbeta library. MiXCR, run by TCRdb on the PCR reads, gives a single entry per CDR3 protein. The sample records 500,000 to 600,000 distinct CDR3 sequences, 25% to 30% being singletons. Here the sequenced sample was PBMCs, taken before TCRalphabeta/CD19-depleted stem cell transplant. These receptors were taken from a boy in the first two years of life with Wiskott-Aldrich syndrome, due to receive a stem cell transplant.

V is TRBV10-3 and J is TRBJ1-2; 8 positions agree with TRBD1. V was pared by 3 bases and J by 0 bases, with 9 bases of the junction left unmatched. CDR3 size: 17 residues. Germline assignment: CDR1 ENHRY and CDR2 SYGVKD. This CDR3 is CAISESGTGRANYGYTF. Written as DNA, the CDR3 is TGTGCCATCAGTGAATCCGGGACAGGCCGAGCTAACTATGGCTACACCTTC.

Points on this clonotype: This may be a read error: a much more frequent sequence differs by one nucleotide. CDR3 amino acids: CASSYGLAGQETQYF. The CDR3 nucleotides read TGCGCCAGCAGCTACGGACTAGCGGGACAAGAGACCCAGTACTTC. This chain joins TRBV5-1 and TRBJ2-5; 12 bases match TRBD2. Unmatched junction bases numbered 2, after V lost 3 bases and J lost 2 bases. The CDR3 consists of 15 residues. Germline CDR1 is SGHRS and CDR2 is YFSETQ.

The chain has TRBV20-1 and TRBJ2-1; D could derive from TRBD1 or TRBD2 (7 bases each). CDR3 length: 16 residues. Looked up from germline, CDR1 is DFQATT and CDR2 is SNEGSKA (reference sequence). The CDR3 here is CRRAGEGAIYPDEQFF. DNA for the CDR3: TGCAGGCGCGCGGGAGAGGGGGCCATTTATCCCGATGAGCAGTTCTTC.

This clonotype was counted between two and nine times. The chain is built from TRBV20-1 and TRBJ2-7, with 8 bases that match TRBD2. The CDR3 has 13 residues. J gave up 0 bases and V 3 bases, and 1 base lay outside the gene matches. Germline V CDR1 and CDR2: DFQATT, SNEGSKA (reference sequence). The CDR3 reads CSARTSVSYEQYF. CDR3 sequence (DNA): TGCAGTGCTAGGACTAGCGTCTCCTACGAGCAGTACTTC.

The gene calls are TRBV9 and TRBJ2-7, with 9 bases matching TRBD2. The trim removed 0 bases at V and 2 bases at J, leaving 3 bases unmatched. Germline V lookup: CDR1 SGDLS, CDR2 YYNGEE. The CDR3 totals 15 residues. This CDR3 reads CASSVGTSDTYEQYF. In DNA, the CDR3 is TGTGCCAGCAGCGTAGGGACTAGCGACACCTACGAGCAGTACTTC.

The sample holds a few counts of this clonotype. Written as DNA, the CDR3 is TGCGCCAGCAGCTCGTTAGCGTTGGGCTCCTACAATGAGCAGTTCTTC. Its translation is CASSSLALGSYNEQFF. The rearrangement joins TRBV5-1 to TRBJ2-1; possibly TRBD2 for D (5 bases). V shed 3 bases and J shed 0 bases, with 13 bases lying between them. Germline CDR1 is SGHRS and CDR2 is YFSETQ. This CDR3 spans 16 amino acids.

This chain joins TRBV7-9 and TRBJ2-3; the match to TRBD2 covers 14 bases. With 2 bases clipped from V and 5 bases from J, the junction kept 6 bases outside the gene matches. Germline CDR1 reads SEHNR; CDR2 reads FQNEAQ (reference sequence). The CDR3 runs 17 residues. CDR3 region: CASSLLAGLAGEDTQYF. The CDR3 nucleotides are TGTGCCAGCAGCTTATTAGCGGGACTAGCGGGAGAAGATACGCAGTATTTT.

The chain couples TRBV10-3 to TRBJ2-5; the match to TRBD2 covers 7 bases. Germline V lookup: CDR1 ENHRY, CDR2 SYGVKD. The ends lost 3 bases at V and 3 bases at J; junction bases unmatched: 13. This CDR3 contains 17 residues. CDR3 protein: CAISDVGGRRLKETQYF. Written as DNA, the CDR3 is TGTGCCATCAGTGACGTGGGCGGGAGAAGGCTAAAAGAGACCCAGTACTTC.

The chain joins TRBV7-9 to TRBJ1-2; D gene uncertain. This CDR3 has 14 amino acids. Germline values: CDR1 SEHNR, CDR2 FQNEAQ (reference sequence). The V end was cut by 3 bases, the J end by 4 bases, with 12 bases between. CDR3 protein: CASSFDPDFYGYTF. The CDR3 DNA sequence: TGTGCCAGCAGCTTTGATCCCGATTTCTATGGCTACACCTTC.

This clonotype was counted only a few times. V usage is TRBV6-5 and J usage is TRBJ2-3, with 10 bases matching TRBD2. The trim removed 2 bases at V and 0 bases at J, leaving 5 bases unmatched. Germline CDR1 reads MNHEY; CDR2 reads SVGAGI. This CDR3 spans 17 amino acids. In DNA form, the CDR3 reads TGTGCCAGCAGTTACGGACAGCGGGAGGGGAGCACAGATACGCAGTATTTT. It codes for CASSYGQREGSTDTQYF.

This clonotype was seen a handful of times. This sequence joins TRBV5-1 and TRBJ2-3; possible D gene TRBD2, 6 bases. From germline, CDR1 is SGHRS and CDR2 YFSETQ. The length of the CDR3 is 15 residues. Deletions cut 1 base from V and 6 bases from J, with 15 bases between. The CDR3, as DNA: TGCGCCAGCAGCTTGTACGCGGGGAGCGAGGATACGCAGTATTTT. As protein: CASSLYAGSEDTQYF.

This clonotype was seen more than once but under ten times. This rearrangement joins TRBV28 to TRBJ1-1; 7 bases map to TRBD1. Germline loops: CDR1 MDHEN, CDR2 SYDVKM. The ends lost 7 bases at V and 2 bases at J; junction bases unmatched: 7. CDR3 length: 14 residues. The CDR3 sequence: CASTLTGANTEAFF. In DNA, the CDR3 is TGTGCCAGCACCCTCACAGGGGCTAACACTGAAGCTTTCTTT.

The table lists this clonotype with a few counts. The chain is built from TRBV14 and TRBJ2-3, with TRBD1 matching 7 bases. Germline V gives CDR1 SGHDN, CDR2 FVKESK. The ends lost 1 base at V and 10 bases at J; junction bases unmatched: 2. The length of the CDR3 is 12 residues. In nucleotides, the CDR3 is TGTGCCAGCAGCCAAGTCGGACAGGCGCAGTATTTT. Translating gives CASSQVGQAQYF. The variable domain in full, with the rest retrieved from reference TRBV14 and TRBJ2-3, is EAGVTQFPSHSVIEKGQTVTLRCDPISGHDNLYWYRRVMGKEIKFLLHFVKESKQDESGMPNNRFLAERTGGTYSTLKVQPAELEDSGVYFCASSQVGQAQYFGPGTRLTVL.

The chain employs TRBV6-1 and TRBJ2-1; 13 nucleotides match TRBD2. The CDR3 has 14 residues. V lost 7 bases and J lost 7; bases outside the gene matches: 4. Looked up from germline, CDR1 is MNHNS and CDR2 is SASEGT. The CDR3 spells CASTRTSGRNEQFF. CDR3 DNA sequence: TGTGCCAGCACGAGGACTAGCGGGAGAAATGAGCAGTTCTTC.

This chain uses TRBV6-1 with TRBJ2-5, with D uncertain. The CDR3 spans 14 residues. The V gene's germline CDR1 is MNHNS and CDR2 SASEGT. Trimming took 6 bases from V and 0 from J, leaving 11 bases between them. DNA of the CDR3: TGTGCCAGCAGCGGTTCCGGGTACCAAGAGACCCAGTACTTC. This encodes CASSGSGYQETQYF.

V and J are TRBV5-1 and TRBJ2-5; D perhaps matches TRBD2 (6 bases). Germline V lookup: CDR1 SGHRS, CDR2 YFSETQ. This CDR3 comprises 13 residues. The V gene lost 4 bases and the J gene lost 4 bases, with 11 bases spanning the gap. The CDR3 DNA reads as TGCGCCAGCAGCGAAGTCGGGGGAGAGACCCAGTACTTC. It yields the protein CASSEVGGETQYF.

The chain joins TRBV10-3 to TRBJ1-1, with D perhaps TRBD1 (6 bases). Germline assignment: CDR1 ENHRY and CDR2 SYGVKD. Trimming stripped 6 bases from V and 4 bases from J, with 12 bases between. The CDR3 runs to 13 residues. This CDR3 reads CAISAGVPTEAFF. The CDR3 DNA follows: TGTGCCATCAGCGCAGGGGTCCCCACTGAAGCTTTCTTT.

The chain recombines TRBV5-6 with TRBJ2-5; D remains ambiguous. V dropped 7 bases and J dropped 5 bases, with 18 bases sitting between them. Germline V gene sequence: CDR1 SGHDT, CDR2 YYEEEE. The length of the CDR3 is 14 residues. This chain's CDR3 is CASGSTGLWETQYF. The CDR3 DNA reads TGTGCCAGCGGTTCCACTGGGCTGTGGGAGACCCAGTACTTC.

V and J are TRBV7-8 and TRBJ1-3, with a tentative D call TRBD1 (5 bases). The CDR3 loop spans 13 amino acids. CDR1 is SGHVS and CDR2 is FQNEAQ in the germline V gene. Trimming cost V 5 bases and J 7 bases, with 12 bases left between them. The CDR3 DNA sequence: TGTGCCAGCAGCGTTCAGGGCCGGAACACCATATATTTT. This translates into CASSVQGRNTIYF. The full variable domain, rest sourced from reference TRBV7-8 and TRBJ1-3, is GAGVSQSPRYKVAKRGQDVALRCDPISGHVSLFWYQQALGQGPEFLTYFQNEAQLDKSGLPSDRFFAERPEGSVSTLKIQRTQQEDSAVYLCASSVQGRNTIYFGEGSWLTVV.

The gene calls are TRBV10-3 and TRBJ2-1; D unresolved. V lost 4 bases, J lost 5 bases, and 21 bases lay in between. The germline V gene encodes CDR1 ENHRY and CDR2 SYGVKD. The CDR3 runs 17 residues. The CDR3 reads CAISGSPGPDLNNEQFF. The CDR3 bases are TGTGCCATCAGTGGATCTCCCGGCCCTGACCTGAACAATGAGCAGTTCTTC.

The chain couples TRBV29-1 to TRBJ2-1; no clear D. The V and J ends lost 1 base and 0 bases respectively, with 10 bases between them. This CDR3 has 15 amino acids. CDR1 and CDR2 from the germline V gene are SQVTM and ANQGSEA. CDR3: CSVEGSLISYNEQFF. CDR3 nucleotide sequence: TGCAGCGTTGAAGGTAGCCTTATCTCCTACAATGAGCAGTTCTTC.

This clonotype showed up just a few times. The chain uses TRBV7-2 and TRBJ2-7; 7 bases match TRBD1. Germline lookup yields CDR1 SGHTA and CDR2 FQGNSA. With 1 base clipped from V and 4 bases from J, the junction kept 7 bases outside the gene matches. The CDR3 contains 15 residues. This chain's CDR3 is CASSLGHRGRYEQYF. CDR3 DNA sequence: TGTGCCAGCAGCTTAGGGCACAGGGGAAGGTACGAGCAGTACTTC.

The chain has TRBV28 and TRBJ2-1; 14 nucleotides line up with TRBD2. Germline V gene data show CDR1 as MDHEN and CDR2 as SYDVKM. This CDR3 region has 18 residues. Trimming at V came to 2 bases and at J to 9 bases, leaving 12 bases not matched to a gene. The CDR3 reads CASSLRPRLAGGIGEQFF. The CDR3 bases are TGTGCCAGCAGTTTACGCCCCAGACTAGCGGGAGGGATAGGTGAGCAGTTCTTC.

V and J are TRBV10-2 and TRBJ1-6, with TRBD1 as a possible D gene (5 bases). The CDR3 length is 13 residues. Germline V gene lookup returns CDR1 WSHSY and CDR2 SAAADI. The ends were cut back, 7 bases at V and 10 bases at J, with 14 bases in the middle. CDR3 sequence reads: CASKTEAGSPLHF. The DNA of the CDR3 is TGCGCCAGCAAAACCGAGGCAGGGTCACCCCTCCACTTT.

This clonotype occurred a few times. The rearrangement uses TRBV5-1 and TRBJ2-1, with TRBD1 identical over 8 bases. Germline CDR1 reads SGHRS; CDR2 reads YFSETQ. There are 19 residues in the CDR3. With V trimmed by 4 bases and J by 4 bases, 19 bases remained unmatched. The CDR3 DNA is TGCGCCAGCAGCCAACCGGGACAGGAGACACGCCGATCATACAATGAGCAGTTCTTC. Translated: CASSQPGQETRRSYNEQFF.